This TCR beta chain was sequenced during a study of cytomegalovirus exposure and HLA in healthy donors. General study findings and limits: Researchers catalogued about 150 TCR beta chains as cytomegalovirus-associated. A subsequent analysis found that TCR clusters from the first cohort also tended to co-occur in the 120 or so validation repertoires, with 90% to 95% of cluster scores above 0.

Method: immunoSEQ multiplex PCR; TCRdb's copy keeps in-frame clones and lacks some. The sample records roughly 120,000 clones, around 94% being singletons. The donors were in the roughly 130-subject validation cohort, distinct from the approximately 700-subject first cohort. As concerns this clone: Its specificity is not known.

The CDR3 consists of 15 residues. Germline values: CDR1 MGHRA, CDR2 YSYEKL. J was trimmed by 2 bases and V by 4 bases; bases with no gene match: 7. Sequencing was done on a sample of PBMCs. The sequence came from a woman under 30 in good health and CMV-seronegative. The chain carries TRBV4-1 and TRBJ2-7; 8 bases line up with TRBD2. The CDR3 sequence is CASSRSLLAAYEQYF. The DNA of the CDR3 is TGCGCCAGCAGCCGTAGTTTACTAGCGGCCTACGAGCAGTACTTC.